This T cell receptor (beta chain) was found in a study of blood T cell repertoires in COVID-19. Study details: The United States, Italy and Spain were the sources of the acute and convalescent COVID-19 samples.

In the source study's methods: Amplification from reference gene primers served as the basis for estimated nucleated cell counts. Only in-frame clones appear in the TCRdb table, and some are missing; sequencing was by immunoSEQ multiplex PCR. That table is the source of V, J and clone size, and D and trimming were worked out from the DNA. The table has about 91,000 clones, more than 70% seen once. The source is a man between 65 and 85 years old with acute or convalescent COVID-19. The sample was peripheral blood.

The DNA of the CDR3 is TGTGCCAGCAGCAAAGAACTAGGAGGGAAAGAGACCCAGTACTTC. This translates into CASSKELGGKETQYF. V is TRBV21-1 and J is TRBJ2-5; the table's D call, TRBD2, was not checked against the DNA. TRBV21-1 is deemed a pseudogene. This CDR3 has 15 amino acids.